A selection of T cell receptor beta chains follows, all from one sample in a study of OX40 agonist ivuxolimab in advanced cancers. Data came from immunoSEQ multiplex PCR; TCRdb stores just in-frame clones and leaves some out. The table has 75,000 to 80,000 clones, approximately 95% seen once. Specimen: CD4+ or CD8+ T cells sorted from blood, collected in a trial of the OX40 agonist ivuxolimab. These receptors all come from an adult with an advanced solid tumor such as melanoma, head and neck, liver or kidney cancer. Both conserved end residues are part of each CDR3. D genes are given only for firm matches.

>TRBJ1-1|TRBV4-3|-
TGCGCCAGCAGCCAAGACCTATACAGTGGTCGGGGCACTGAAGCTTTCTTT
CASSQDLYSGRGTEAFF
>TRBJ1-2|TRBV2|-
TGTGCCAGCAGTGACATCAACAGGCAGCGGAGCGGCTACACCTTC
CASSDINRQRSGYTF
>TRBJ2-2|TRBV19|TRBD2
TGTGCCAGTAGTATCGGTGGCGGGAGTACCGGGGAGCTGTTTTTT
CASSIGGGSTGELFF
>TRBJ2-1|TRBV6-5|TRBD1
TGTGCCAGCAGTTACTCCTGGACAGGGAACAATGAGCAGTTCTTC
CASSYSWTGNNEQFF
>TRBJ1-2|TRBV19|-
TGTGCCAGTAGTATCTTTTCAGGGTTGAACTATGGCTACACCTTC
CASSIFSGLNYGYTF
>TRBJ2-3|TRBV5-1|-
TGCGCCAGCCGAGTAGACAGCACAGATACGCAGTATTTT
CASRVDSTDTQYF
>TRBJ2-1|TRBV27|TRBD2
TGTGCCAGCAGTCTCCCGACTAGCGGACTCTACAATGAGCAGTTCTTC
CASSLPTSGLYNEQFF
>TRBJ2-7|TRBV9|-
TGTGCCAGCAGCGTAGAAACGGGTATGGGCTACGAGCAGTACTTC
CASSVETGMGYEQYF
>TRBJ1-3|TRBV5-6|-
TGTGCCAGCAGCTCGGGGAGCTCTGGAAACACCATATATTTT
CASSSGSSGNTIYF
>TRBJ2-5|TRBV7-6|TRBD1
TGTGCCAGCAGCTTAAAAGGGGGCAGGGAGACCCAGTACTTC
CASSLKGGRETQYF